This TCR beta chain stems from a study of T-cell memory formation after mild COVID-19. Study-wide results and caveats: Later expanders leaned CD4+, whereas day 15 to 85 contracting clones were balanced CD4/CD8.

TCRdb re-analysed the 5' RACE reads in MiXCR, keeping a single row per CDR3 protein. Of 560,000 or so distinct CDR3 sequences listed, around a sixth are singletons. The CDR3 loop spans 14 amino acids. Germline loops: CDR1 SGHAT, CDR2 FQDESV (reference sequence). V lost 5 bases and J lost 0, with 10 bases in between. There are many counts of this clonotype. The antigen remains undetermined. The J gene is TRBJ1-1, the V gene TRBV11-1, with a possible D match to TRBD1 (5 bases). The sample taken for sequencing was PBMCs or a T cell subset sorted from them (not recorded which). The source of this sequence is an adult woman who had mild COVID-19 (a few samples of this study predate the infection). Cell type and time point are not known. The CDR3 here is CASSPGRLNTEAFF. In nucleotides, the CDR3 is TGTGCCAGCAGCCCGGGACGGTTGAACACTGAAGCTTTCTTT.